Below are 11 T cell receptor beta chains sequenced from a single sample in a study of blood T cell repertoires in COVID-19. Generated by immunoSEQ multiplex PCR, the TCRdb table keeps only in-frame clones and is missing some. This table has approximately 69,000 clones, roughly 80% appearing once. Sequencing was carried out using peripheral blood. These receptors were taken from a woman in her 70s with acute or convalescent COVID-19.

DNA of the CDR3: TGTGCCAGCAGTTTCTCCTCGGATCAGCCCCAGCATTTT. Translation gives CASSFSSDQPQHF. This chain connects TRBV28 to TRBJ1-5; D remains ambiguous. The ends were cut back, 3 bases at V and 5 bases at J, with 8 bases in the middle. Germline CDR1 reads MDHEN; CDR2 reads SYDVKM. This CDR3 is built from 13 residues.

V is TRBV7-3 and J is TRBJ2-5; tentative D call: TRBD2 (5 bases). Trimming stripped 1 base from V and 13 bases from J, with 16 bases between. This CDR3 contains 13 residues. The germline V gene encodes CDR1 SGHTA and CDR2 FQGTGA. CDR3 residues: CASSLIGSALMYF. The CDR3 region has the DNA TGTGCCAGCAGCTTAATCGGTAGCGCTCTGATGTACTTC.

This chain links TRBV7-9 with TRBJ2-5; weak D call: TRBD2 (5 bases). The CDR3 is made up of 16 amino acids. Per the germline V gene, CDR1 is SEHNR and CDR2 is FQNEAQ (reference sequence). With 3 bases removed from V and 1 base from J, the gap between germline ends came to 15 bases. CDR3: CASSLGPGVSQETQYF. The CDR3 DNA reads TGTGCCAGCAGCTTGGGCCCCGGGGTCAGCCAAGAGACCCAGTACTTC.

The table lists this clone with a few counts. This chain connects TRBV27 to TRBJ1-2; 9 bases agree with TRBD1. CDR1 is MNHEY, CDR2 SMNVEV, per germline (reference sequence). This CDR3 is built from 13 residues. Trimming cost V 6 bases and J 6 bases; bases outside gene matches: 5. The CDR3 DNA follows: TGTGCCAGCAGGTCACAGGGGGCGGATGGCTACACCTTC. Translating gives CASRSQGADGYTF.

The chain couples TRBV5-1 to TRBJ2-7; 7 bases line up with TRBD1. CDR1 is SGHRS and CDR2 is YFSETQ in the germline V gene. With 4 bases clipped from V and 5 bases from J, the junction kept 15 bases outside the gene matches. This CDR3 comprises 16 residues. CDR3 sequence reads: CASSVLGQVKRNEQYF. The CDR3 coding sequence is TGCGCCAGCAGCGTACTCGGACAGGTAAAAAGGAACGAGCAGTACTTC.

The chain uses TRBV10-3 and TRBJ1-2; possible D gene TRBD1, 5 bases. CDR1 is ENHRY and CDR2 is SYGVKD in the germline V gene. The CDR3 runs to 13 residues. Trimming pared 2 bases from V and 3 bases from J, leaving 7 bases between. This CDR3 is CAISEQGDYGYTF. The CDR3 nucleotides are TGTGCCATCAGTGAGCAGGGTGACTATGGCTACACCTTC.

V usage is TRBV27 and J usage is TRBJ2-5, with 8 positions matching TRBD1. The V segment lost 3 bases and the J segment 4 bases; nucleotides outside the gene matches: 7. CDR3 length: 15 amino acids. Germline V gene sequence: CDR1 MNHEY, CDR2 SMNVEV (reference sequence). The CDR3 DNA reads TGTGCCAGCAGTTTCGAGACAGGGGCTTTAGAGACCCAGTACTTC. It is translated as CASSFETGALETQYF.

The V call is TRBV18, the J call TRBJ1-2; TRBD1 matches at 9 bases. With V trimmed by 6 bases and J by 3 bases, 8 bases remained unmatched. Germline lookup yields CDR1 KGHSH and CDR2 LQKENI. The length of the CDR3 is 15 residues. CDR3 coding DNA: TGTGCCAGCTCGTTACCGGGACAGGGTGACTATGGCTACACCTTC. Protein: CASSLPGQGDYGYTF.

The chain joins TRBV29-1 to TRBJ2-1, with D unresolved. The CDR3 length is 16 residues. V was shortened by 1 base and J by 5 bases, with 18 bases between the two germline ends. Germline lookup yields CDR1 SQVTM and CDR2 ANQGSEA. DNA for the CDR3: TGCAGCGTTGAAGGGTTGGCACAGTCAACCCACAATGAGCAGTTCTTC. This encodes CSVEGLAQSTHNEQFF.

The chain uses TRBV28 and TRBJ1-5; 7 bases map to TRBD1. Germline V gene sequence: CDR1 MDHEN, CDR2 SYDVKM. CDR3 length equals 16 residues. With V trimmed by 4 bases and J by 0 bases, 6 bases remained unmatched. The CDR3 DNA is TGTGCCAGCAGTTCTAGGGGGCGGTATAGCAATCAGCCCCAGCATTTT. Its translation: CASSSRGRYSNQPQHF.

The CDR3 region has the DNA TGCAGTGCTAGTGGTGGGACACTAATTAGCTACGAGCAGTACTTC. Translated, it gives CSASGGTLISYEQYF. The chain is built from TRBV20-1 and TRBJ2-7; D perhaps matches TRBD1 (6 bases). The germline CDR1 and CDR2 sequences are DFQATT and SNEGSKA (reference sequence). The V end lost 3 bases, the J end lost 3 bases, and 18 bases lay between the germline ends. The CDR3 is 15 amino acids.